One and the same sample provided the 15 T cell receptor beta chains below, sequenced in a study of T cell repertoires in cytomegalovirus infection (dated by TCRdb to about 2019). TCRdb records Illumina HiSeq 1500 as the sequencer. Using fastp at Q25 and MiXCR, TCRdb reprocessed the public reads and kept productive beta chains. Each entry merges the rows of one CDR3 protein and shows their most common DNA and genes. The sample yields 630,000 or so distinct CDR3 sequences; 20% to 25% were counted once. 7.5% to 9% of the sample belongs to the ten largest clones. Sequenced material: CD8+ T cells from PBMCs. The receptors shown here come from a human donor in good health (CMV status not recorded). Some clones in this sample may be carry-over from other donors' samples.

In this sample, this clonotype turned up once. J is TRBJ2-7 and V is TRBV20-1; possibly TRBD1 for D (5 bases). The germline V gene encodes CDR1 DFQATT and CDR2 SNEGSKA (reference sequence). The length of the CDR3 is 16 residues. V gave up 5 bases and J gave up 5 bases, with 25 bases separating them. CDR3 DNA sequence: TGCAGTGCTCCCGTCCCACTGGGGCGCCGTACGAACGAGCAGTACTTC. It is translated as CSAPVPLGRRTNEQYF.

This chain connects TRBV19 to TRBJ1-1; D unclear. Germline V gene lookup returns CDR1 LNHDA and CDR2 SQIVND (reference sequence). CDR3 length: 13 residues. Trimming took off 3 bases at V and 0 bases at J, with 5 bases between the two ends. The CDR3 nucleotides read TGTGCCAGTAGTATCGTACTGAACACTGAAGCTTTCTTT. It encodes CASSIVLNTEAFF.

This clonotype was detected a few times. The rearrangement links TRBV6-5 to TRBJ2-1; tentatively, D is TRBD1 (6 bases). CDR3 size: 16 residues. The V end lost 1 base, the J end lost 6 bases, and 16 bases lay between the germline ends. Germline V gene data show CDR1 as MNHEY and CDR2 as SVGAGI. In DNA form, the CDR3 reads TGTGCCAGCAGTTACTTGGGGGCTCCAGGTGCCAATGAGCAGTTCTTC. Residues: CASSYLGAPGANEQFF.

The CDR3 reads CASSIDGSSYNEQFF. CDR3 in DNA: TGTGCCAGCAGTATCGACGGGAGCTCCTACAATGAGCAGTTCTTC. The chain couples TRBV28 to TRBJ2-1, with a tentative D call TRBD2 (6 bases). Germline CDR1 reads MDHEN; CDR2 reads SYDVKM. Trimming shortened V by 5 bases and J by 0 bases, and 11 bases separated the two germline ends. CDR3 length: 15 residues.

This clonotype occurred a few times. This chain joins TRBV20-1 and TRBJ1-4; no clear D gene. The CDR3 spans 14 residues. The V end was cut by 0 bases, the J end by 5 bases, with 10 bases between. The germline V gene has CDR1 DFQATT and CDR2 SNEGSKA (reference sequence). CDR3 sequence (DNA): TGCAGTGCTAGAGATAATTGGTTGAATGAAAAACTGTTTTTT. Translated: CSARDNWLNEKLFF.

The chain employs TRBV10-3 and TRBJ2-1; 9 bases agree with TRBD2. The CDR3 is 19 amino acids. V lost 5 bases and J lost 0; bases outside the gene matches: 14. Germline V CDR1 and CDR2: ENHRY, SYGVKD. Written as DNA, the CDR3 is TGTGCCATCAGTAGTCTGGGTCTAGCGGGGAACCGCTCCTACAATGAGCAGTTCTTC. This translates into CAISSLGLAGNRSYNEQFF.

The chain is built from TRBV28 and TRBJ1-4; no clear D. CDR1 is MDHEN, CDR2 SYDVKM, per germline. Trimming removed 8 bases from V and 8 bases from J, with 18 bases in between. This CDR3 is built from 14 residues. The CDR3 here is CASRITRGLEKLFF. The CDR3 DNA reads as TGTGCCAGCCGGATAACTAGAGGCCTCGAAAAACTGTTTTTT.

The rearrangement uses TRBV19 and TRBJ1-6; D gene ambiguous. This CDR3 contains 17 residues. The V and J ends lost 5 bases and 2 bases respectively, with 16 bases between them. The germline V gene has CDR1 LNHDA and CDR2 SQIVND (reference sequence). Written as DNA, the CDR3 is TGTGCCAGTAGTTGGCAGGTGTTGGACCCCTATAATTCACCCCTCCACTTT. Translation gives CASSWQVLDPYNSPLHF.

The chain recombines TRBV27 with TRBJ2-3; D perhaps matches TRBD1 (5 bases). Germline CDR1 and CDR2: MNHEY and SMNVEV (reference sequence). The CDR3 is 14 amino acids. Trimming left V 0 bases short and J 4 bases short, with 8 bases between. DNA of the CDR3: TGTGCCAGCAGTTTATCGGCAGGGCCAGATACGCAGTATTTT. Residues: CASSLSAGPDTQYF.

This clonotype has a handful of counts. The chain carries TRBV14 and TRBJ1-6; D gene uncertain. This CDR3 region has 18 residues. Trimming shortened V by 2 bases and J by 0 bases, and 14 bases separated the two germline ends. From germline, CDR1 is SGHDN and CDR2 FVKESK. The CDR3 spells CASSQFDTRSSYNSPLHF. The CDR3 DNA is TGTGCCAGCAGCCAATTTGACACAAGGAGCTCCTATAATTCACCCCTCCACTTT.

This clonotype showed up just a few times. V is TRBV7-6 and J is TRBJ2-7, with D possibly called TRBD1 or TRBD2 (5 bases each). From germline, CDR1 is SGHVS and CDR2 FNYEAQ. CDR3 length equals 12 residues. V shed 4 bases and J shed 5 bases, with 9 bases lying between them. The CDR3 region has the DNA TGTGCCAGCAGCTCCATGGGGGACGAGCAGTACGTC. As protein: CASSSMGDEQYV.

This clonotype was observed at least ten times. This chain links TRBV7-8 with TRBJ1-5; no reliable D call. The CDR3 has 15 residues. From germline, CDR1 is SGHVS and CDR2 FQNEAQ. Trimming pared 1 base from V and 0 bases from J, leaving 7 bases between. The CDR3, as DNA: TGTGCCAGCAGCTTAGAATGGGATAGCAATCAGCCCCAGCATTTT. It specifies CASSLEWDSNQPQHF.

V gene TRBV7-2 combines with J gene TRBJ2-5; a weak D match, TRBD2 (7 bases). CDR1 SGHTA and CDR2 FQGNSA come from the germline V gene. Trimming shortened V by 5 bases and J by 2 bases, and 18 bases separated the two germline ends. The CDR3 covers 16 residues. In DNA, the CDR3 is TGTGCCAGCAGCCCGCCGCGGGGGCCAATTCAAGAGACCCAGTACTTC. Protein: CASSPPRGPIQETQYF.

This clonotype was detected ten times or more. The chain employs TRBV7-6 and TRBJ2-1; D may be TRBD1 or TRBD2 (5 bases each). Trimming shortened V by 4 bases and J by 3 bases, and 7 bases separated the two germline ends. Germline values: CDR1 SGHVS, CDR2 FNYEAQ. CDR3 length: 13 residues. CDR3 sequence reads: CASSWDLYNEQFF. In DNA, the CDR3 is TGTGCCAGCAGCTGGGACCTCTACAATGAGCAGTTCTTC.

There are a few counts of this clonotype. The chain recombines TRBV7-4 with TRBJ2-7, with 10 positions matching TRBD1. This CDR3 spans 12 amino acids. V lost 6 bases and J lost 6; bases outside the gene matches: 2. Germline V gene data show CDR1 as SGHVT and CDR2 as SQSDAQ. The CDR3 region has the DNA TGTGCCAGCAGGCGGACAGGGGGCGAGCAGTACTTC. Translating it yields CASRRTGGEQYF. Based on the CDR3 plus reference TRBV7-4 and TRBJ2-7, the full variable domain is GAGVSQSPRYKVAKRGRDVALRCDSISGHVTLYWYRQTLGQGSEVLTYSQSDAQRDKSGRPSGRFSAERPERSVSTLKIQRTEQGDSAVYLCASRRTGGEQYFGPGTRLTVT.